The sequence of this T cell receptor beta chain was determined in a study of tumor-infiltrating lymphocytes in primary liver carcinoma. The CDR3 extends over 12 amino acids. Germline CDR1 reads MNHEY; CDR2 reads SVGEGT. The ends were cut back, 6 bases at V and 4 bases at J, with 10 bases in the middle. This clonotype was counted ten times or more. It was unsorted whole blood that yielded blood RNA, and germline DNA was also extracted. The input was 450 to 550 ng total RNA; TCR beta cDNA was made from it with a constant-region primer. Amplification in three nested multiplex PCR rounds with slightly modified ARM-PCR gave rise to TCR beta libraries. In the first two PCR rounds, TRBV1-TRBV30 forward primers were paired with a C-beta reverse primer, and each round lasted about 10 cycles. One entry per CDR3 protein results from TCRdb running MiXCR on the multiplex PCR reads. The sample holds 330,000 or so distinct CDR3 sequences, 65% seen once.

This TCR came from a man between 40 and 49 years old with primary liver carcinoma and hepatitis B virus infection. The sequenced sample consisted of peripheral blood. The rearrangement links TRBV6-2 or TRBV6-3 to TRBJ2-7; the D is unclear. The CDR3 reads CASSRSRYEQYF. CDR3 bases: TGTGCCAGCAGCCGCAGTCGGTACGAGCAGTACTTC.